The T cell receptor (beta chain) described here comes from a study of blood T cell repertoires in COVID-19. Study context: PBMCs, B-cell-depleted T cells, or T cells provided the cDNA or gDNA that made up the material.

The J segment lost 9 bases and the V segment lost 2 bases, leaving 6 bases of the junction unmatched. From germline, CDR1 is SGHVS and CDR2 FQNEAQ. This CDR3 comprises 16 residues. In the authors' methods: Researchers report that nucleated cell counts were estimated from reference gene primer amplification. Assay: immunoSEQ multiplex PCR; the TCRdb copy retains only in-frame clones and omits some. The D gene and trimming were derived from the DNA, and the V and J assignments and clone size from that table. The sample yields approximately 150,000 clones, 65% to 80% seen once. The clonotype originates from a man in his fifties with acute or convalescent COVID-19. The chain joins TRBV7-8 to TRBJ2-1; 14 bases match TRBD2. The sample comprised peripheral blood. The chain's CDR3 is CASSLRLAGGLGEQFF. The CDR3, as DNA: TGTGCCAGCAGCTTACGACTAGCGGGGGGGCTGGGTGAGCAGTTCTTC.